This T cell receptor beta chain is from a study of blood T cells in healthy people across ages. A J-beta primer mix and a sample-barcoded 5' primer were used in a second PCR of roughly 7 to 12 cycles. TCRdb re-analysed the 5' RACE reads in MiXCR, keeping a single row per CDR3 protein. The table lists 800,000 or so distinct CDR3 sequences, about 47% of them singletons. This clonotype occurred once. Total RNA, at least 5.5 micrograms per sample, was extracted from PBMCs. CDR1 is SGHRS and CDR2 is YFSETQ in the germline V gene. V lost 8 bases and J 1 base, leaving 16 bases between the germline ends. The CDR3 extends over 14 amino acids.

The receptor was derived from a man of 80 years or more in good health. V usage is TRBV5-1 and J usage is TRBJ2-7; D is perhaps TRBD1 (5 bases). Material for sequencing was blood. This CDR3 is CASDSQQESYEQYF. CDR3 coding DNA: TGCGCCAGTGACTCCCAACAGGAATCCTACGAGCAGTACTTC. The full variable domain, in which reference TRBV5-1 and TRBJ2-7 provide the parts outside the CDR3, is KAGVTQTPRYLIKTRGQQVTLSCSPISGHRSVSWYQQTPGQGLQFLFEYFSETQRNKGNFPGRFSGRQFSNSRSEMNVSTLELGDSALYLCASDSQQESYEQYFGPGTRLTVT.